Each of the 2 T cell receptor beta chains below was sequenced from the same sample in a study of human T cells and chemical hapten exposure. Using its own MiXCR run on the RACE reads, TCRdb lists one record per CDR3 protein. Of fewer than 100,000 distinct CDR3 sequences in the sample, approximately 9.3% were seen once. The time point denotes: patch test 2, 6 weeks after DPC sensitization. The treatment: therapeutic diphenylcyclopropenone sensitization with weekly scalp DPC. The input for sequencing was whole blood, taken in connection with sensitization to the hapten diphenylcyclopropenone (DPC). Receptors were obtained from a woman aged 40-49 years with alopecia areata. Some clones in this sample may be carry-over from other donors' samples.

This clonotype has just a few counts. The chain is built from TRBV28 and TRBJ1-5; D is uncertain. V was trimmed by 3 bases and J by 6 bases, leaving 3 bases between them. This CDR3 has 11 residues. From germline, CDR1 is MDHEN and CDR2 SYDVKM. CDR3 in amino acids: CASSLRQPQHF. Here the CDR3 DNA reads TGTGCCAGCAGTTTGCGTCAGCCCCAGCATTTT.

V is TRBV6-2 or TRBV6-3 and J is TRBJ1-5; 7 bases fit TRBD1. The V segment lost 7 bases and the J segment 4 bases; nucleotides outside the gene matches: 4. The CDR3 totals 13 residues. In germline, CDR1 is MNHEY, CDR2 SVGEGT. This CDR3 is CASTVTGNQPQHF. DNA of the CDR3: TGTGCCAGCACCGTGACAGGGAATCAGCCCCAGCATTTT.